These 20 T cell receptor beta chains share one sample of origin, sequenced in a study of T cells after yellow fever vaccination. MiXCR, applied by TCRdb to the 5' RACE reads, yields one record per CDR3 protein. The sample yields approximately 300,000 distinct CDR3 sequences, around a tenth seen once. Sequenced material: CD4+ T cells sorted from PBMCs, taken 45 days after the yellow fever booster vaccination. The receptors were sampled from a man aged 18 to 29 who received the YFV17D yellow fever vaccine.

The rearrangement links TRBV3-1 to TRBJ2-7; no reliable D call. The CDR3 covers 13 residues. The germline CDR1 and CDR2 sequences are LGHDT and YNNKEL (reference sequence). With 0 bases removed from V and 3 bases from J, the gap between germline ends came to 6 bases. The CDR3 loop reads CASSQEGSYEQYV. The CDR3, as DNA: TGTGCCAGCAGCCAAGAGGGCAGCTACGAGCAGTACGTC.

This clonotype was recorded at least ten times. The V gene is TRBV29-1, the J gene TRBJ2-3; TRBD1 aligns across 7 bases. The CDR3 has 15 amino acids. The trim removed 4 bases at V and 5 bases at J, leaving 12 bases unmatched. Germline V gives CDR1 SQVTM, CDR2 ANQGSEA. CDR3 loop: CSVGTTGSIGDTQYF. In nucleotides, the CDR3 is TGCAGCGTTGGGACGACAGGGTCGATTGGAGATACGCAGTATTTT.

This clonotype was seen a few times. The chain's CDR3 is CASSLAIRDGNTIYF. The CDR3 nucleotides are TGTGCCAGCAGCTTAGCTATCAGGGATGGAAACACCATATATTTT. The chain is built from TRBV7-9 and TRBJ1-3; weak D call: TRBD1 (5 bases). The V gene's germline CDR1 is SEHNR and CDR2 FQNEAQ (reference sequence). V was trimmed by 0 bases and J by 3 bases, leaving 9 bases between them. CDR3 size: 15 residues.

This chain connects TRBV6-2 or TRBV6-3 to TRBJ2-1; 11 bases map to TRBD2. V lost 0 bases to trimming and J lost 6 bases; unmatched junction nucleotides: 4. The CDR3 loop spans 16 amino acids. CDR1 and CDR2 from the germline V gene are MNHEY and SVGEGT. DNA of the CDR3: TGTGCCAGCAGTTACTCGGGGACTAGCGGCCGCAATGAGCAGTTCTTC. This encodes CASSYSGTSGRNEQFF.

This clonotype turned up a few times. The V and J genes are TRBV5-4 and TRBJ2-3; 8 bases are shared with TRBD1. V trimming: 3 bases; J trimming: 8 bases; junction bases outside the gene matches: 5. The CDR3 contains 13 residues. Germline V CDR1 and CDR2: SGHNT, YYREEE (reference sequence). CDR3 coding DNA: TGTGCCAGCAGCTCGGACAGGGCGGGTACGCAGTATTTT. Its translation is CASSSDRAGTQYF.

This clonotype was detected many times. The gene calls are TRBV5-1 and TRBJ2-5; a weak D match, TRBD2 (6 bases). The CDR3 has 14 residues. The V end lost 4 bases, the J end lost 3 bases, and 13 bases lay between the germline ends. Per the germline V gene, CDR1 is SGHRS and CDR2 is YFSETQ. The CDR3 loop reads CASSPGGSEETQYF. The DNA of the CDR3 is TGCGCCAGCAGCCCCGGAGGGTCTGAAGAGACCCAGTACTTC.

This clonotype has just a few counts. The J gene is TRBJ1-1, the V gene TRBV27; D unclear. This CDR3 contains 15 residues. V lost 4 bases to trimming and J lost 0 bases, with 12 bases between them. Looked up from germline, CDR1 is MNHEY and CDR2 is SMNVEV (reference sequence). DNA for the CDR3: TGTGCCAGCAGTTCTATGACAAAGATGAACACTGAAGCTTTCTTT. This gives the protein CASSSMTKMNTEAFF.

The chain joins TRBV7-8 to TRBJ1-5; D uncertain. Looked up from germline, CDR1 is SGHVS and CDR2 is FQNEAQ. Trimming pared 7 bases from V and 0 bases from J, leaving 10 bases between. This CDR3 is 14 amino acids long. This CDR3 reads CASTQSSSNQPQHF. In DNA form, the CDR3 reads TGTGCCAGCACCCAATCGTCTAGCAATCAGCCCCAGCATTTT. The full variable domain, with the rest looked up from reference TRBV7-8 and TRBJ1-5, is GAGVSQSPRYKVAKRGQDVALRCDPISGHVSLFWYQQALGQGPEFLTYFQNEAQLDKSGLPSDRFFAERPEGSVSTLKIQRTQQEDSAVYLCASTQSSSNQPQHFGDGTRLSIL.

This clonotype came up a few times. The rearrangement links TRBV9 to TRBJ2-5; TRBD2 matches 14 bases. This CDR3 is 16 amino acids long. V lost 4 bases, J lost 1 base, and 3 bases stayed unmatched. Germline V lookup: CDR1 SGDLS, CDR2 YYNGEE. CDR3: CASSIGLAGGQETQYF. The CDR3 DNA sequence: TGTGCCAGCAGCATCGGACTAGCGGGGGGCCAAGAGACCCAGTACTTC.

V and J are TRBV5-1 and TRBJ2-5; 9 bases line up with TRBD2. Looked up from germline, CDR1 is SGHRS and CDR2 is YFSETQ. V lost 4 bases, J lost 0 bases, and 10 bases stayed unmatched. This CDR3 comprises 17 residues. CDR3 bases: TGCGCCAGCAGCAGAAAAGCGGGGGGCGAGTACCAAGAGACCCAGTACTTC. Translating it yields CASSRKAGGEYQETQYF.

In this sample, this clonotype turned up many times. The CDR3 spells CATARDRDTDTQYF. CDR3 DNA sequence: TGTGCCACCGCAAGGGACAGGGATACAGATACGCAGTATTTT. The gene calls are TRBV7-2 and TRBJ2-3; 9 bases agree with TRBD1. The germline V gene has CDR1 SGHTA and CDR2 FQGNSA. The CDR3 totals 14 residues. V was clipped by 10 bases and J by 3 bases; unmatched bases: 8. Full variable domain (missing parts from reference TRBV7-2 and TRBJ2-3): GAGVSQSPSNKVTEKGKDVELRCDPISGHTALYWYRQSLGQGLEFLIYFQGNSAPDKSGLPSDRFSAERTGGSVSTLTIQRTQQEDSAVYLCATARDRDTDTQYFGPGTRLTVL.

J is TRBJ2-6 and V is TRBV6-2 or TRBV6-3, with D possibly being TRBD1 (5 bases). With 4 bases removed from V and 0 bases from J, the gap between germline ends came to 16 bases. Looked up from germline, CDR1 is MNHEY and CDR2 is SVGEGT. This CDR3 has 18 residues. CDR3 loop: CASSSWTPTPSGANVLTF. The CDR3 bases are TGTGCCAGCAGTTCCTGGACACCAACCCCCTCTGGGGCCAACGTCCTGACTTTC.

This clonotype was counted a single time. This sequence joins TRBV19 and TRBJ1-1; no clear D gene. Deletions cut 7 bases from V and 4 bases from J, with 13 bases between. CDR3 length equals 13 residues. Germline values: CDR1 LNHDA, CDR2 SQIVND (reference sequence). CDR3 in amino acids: CASKDSLITEAFF. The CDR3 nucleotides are TGTGCCAGTAAGGATTCACTAATCACTGAAGCTTTCTTT.

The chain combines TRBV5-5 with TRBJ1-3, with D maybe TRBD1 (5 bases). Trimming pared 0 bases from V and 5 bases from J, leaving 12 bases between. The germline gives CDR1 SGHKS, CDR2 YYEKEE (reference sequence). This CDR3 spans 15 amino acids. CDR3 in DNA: TGTGCCAGCAGCTTGGGAGGGGATATACGAAACACCATATATTTT. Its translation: CASSLGGDIRNTIYF.

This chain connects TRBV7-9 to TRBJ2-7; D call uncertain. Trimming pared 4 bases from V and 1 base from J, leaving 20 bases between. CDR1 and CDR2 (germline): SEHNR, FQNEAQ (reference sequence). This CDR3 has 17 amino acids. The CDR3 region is CASSSGLTPLGSYEQYV. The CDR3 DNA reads TGTGCCAGCAGCTCAGGCCTTACCCCTCTCGGGTCCTACGAGCAGTACGTC.

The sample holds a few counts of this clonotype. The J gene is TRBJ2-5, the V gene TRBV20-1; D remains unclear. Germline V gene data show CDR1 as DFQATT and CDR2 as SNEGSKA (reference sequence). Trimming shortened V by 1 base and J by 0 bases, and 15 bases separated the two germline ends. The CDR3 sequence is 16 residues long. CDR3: CSARVRPSWYQETQYF. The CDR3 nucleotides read TGCAGTGCTAGAGTTCGCCCTAGTTGGTACCAAGAGACCCAGTACTTC.

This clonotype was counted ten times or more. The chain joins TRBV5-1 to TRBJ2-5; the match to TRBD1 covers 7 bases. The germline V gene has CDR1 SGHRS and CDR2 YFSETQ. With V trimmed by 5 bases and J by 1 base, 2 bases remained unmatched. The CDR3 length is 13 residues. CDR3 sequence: CASRRDSQETQYF. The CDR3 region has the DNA TGCGCCAGCAGGAGGGACAGCCAAGAGACCCAGTACTTC.

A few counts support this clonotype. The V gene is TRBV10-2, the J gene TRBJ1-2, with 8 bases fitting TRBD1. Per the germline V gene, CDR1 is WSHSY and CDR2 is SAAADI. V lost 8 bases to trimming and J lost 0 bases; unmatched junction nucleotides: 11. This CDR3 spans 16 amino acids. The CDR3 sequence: CASSYGTGRANYGYTF. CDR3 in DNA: TGCGCCAGCTCCTACGGGACAGGCCGAGCTAACTATGGCTACACCTTC.

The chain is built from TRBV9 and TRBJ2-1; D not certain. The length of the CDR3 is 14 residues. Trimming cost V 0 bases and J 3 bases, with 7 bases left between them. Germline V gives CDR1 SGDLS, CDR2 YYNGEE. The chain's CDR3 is CASSVAAIYNEQFF. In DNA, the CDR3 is TGTGCCAGCAGCGTAGCGGCGATCTACAATGAGCAGTTCTTC.

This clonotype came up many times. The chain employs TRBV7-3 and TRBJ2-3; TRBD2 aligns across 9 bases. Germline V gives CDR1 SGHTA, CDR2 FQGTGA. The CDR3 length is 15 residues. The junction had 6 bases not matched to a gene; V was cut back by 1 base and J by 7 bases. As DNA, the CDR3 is TGTGCCAGCAGCTTAAACGCGGGGGGGCCGTATACGCAGTATTTT. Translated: CASSLNAGGPYTQYF.